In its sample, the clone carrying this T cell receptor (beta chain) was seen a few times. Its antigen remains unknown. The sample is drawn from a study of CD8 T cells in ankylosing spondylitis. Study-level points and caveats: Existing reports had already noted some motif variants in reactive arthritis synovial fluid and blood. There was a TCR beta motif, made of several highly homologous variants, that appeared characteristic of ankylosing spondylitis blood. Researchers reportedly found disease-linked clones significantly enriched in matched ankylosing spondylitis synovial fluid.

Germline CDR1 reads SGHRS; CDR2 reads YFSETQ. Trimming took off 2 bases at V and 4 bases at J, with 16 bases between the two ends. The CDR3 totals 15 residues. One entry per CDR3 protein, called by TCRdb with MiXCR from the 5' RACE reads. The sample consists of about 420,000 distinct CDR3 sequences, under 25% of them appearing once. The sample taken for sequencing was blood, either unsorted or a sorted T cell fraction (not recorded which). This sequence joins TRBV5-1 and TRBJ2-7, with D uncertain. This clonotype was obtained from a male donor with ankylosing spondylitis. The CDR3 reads CASSFLTANVYEQYF. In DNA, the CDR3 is TGCGCCAGCAGCTTCTTGACGGCCAACGTATACGAGCAGTACTTC.